What follows are 2 T cell receptor delta chains derived from one specimen sequenced in a study of gamma-delta chains in newborns, infants, children. With CATT, TCRdb re-called clones from the reads. The table includes several thousand delta-chain clones, about 38% detected once. The sample comprised blood. These receptors were collected from a child who received the measles vaccine.

This chain links TRDV1 with TRDJ1; 11 bases are a match to TRDD3. J lost 2 bases, V lost 8 bases, and 28 bases had no gene match. The CDR3 loop spans 22 amino acids. Germline values: CDR1 TSWWSYY, CDR2 QGS. This chain's CDR3 is CALKSCTRSVLGDILQTDKLIF. CDR3 sequence (DNA): TGTGCTCTTAAATCCTGCACGCGATCCGTACTGGGGGATATCCTTCAGACCGATAAACTCATCTTT.

Remarks on this clone: This is likely an artifact of a read error, given a far larger clone one base away. The rearrangement joins TRDV1 to TRDJ1; a possible D gene is TRDD3 (6 bases). The CDR3 contains 22 residues. V was pared by 4 bases and J by 0 bases, with 33 bases between. From germline, CDR1 is TSWWSYY and CDR2 QGS. CDR3 in amino acids: CALGGLPYPYWLGYGYTDKLIF. The CDR3 DNA follows: TGTGCTCTTGGGGGACTGCCCTACCCTTACTGGCTGGGGTACGGGTACACCGATAAACTCATCTTT.